This TCR beta chain was sequenced for a study of blood T cell repertoires in COVID-19. Generated by immunoSEQ multiplex PCR, the TCRdb table keeps only in-frame clones and is missing some. In the table there are about 130,000 clones, almost 85% of which are singletons. The V end was cut by 6 bases, the J end by 6 bases, with 13 bases between. CDR3 size: 13 residues. CDR1 is SGHRS, CDR2 YFSETQ, per germline. This chain links TRBV5-1 with TRBJ2-1; maybe TRBD1 (6 bases). This clonotype originated in a man aged 55 to 70 with acute or convalescent COVID-19. What was sequenced was peripheral blood. The CDR3 coding sequence is TGCGCCAGCAAGGGAGAAGGGGGCAATGAGCAGTTCTTC. This gives the protein CASKGEGGNEQFF.